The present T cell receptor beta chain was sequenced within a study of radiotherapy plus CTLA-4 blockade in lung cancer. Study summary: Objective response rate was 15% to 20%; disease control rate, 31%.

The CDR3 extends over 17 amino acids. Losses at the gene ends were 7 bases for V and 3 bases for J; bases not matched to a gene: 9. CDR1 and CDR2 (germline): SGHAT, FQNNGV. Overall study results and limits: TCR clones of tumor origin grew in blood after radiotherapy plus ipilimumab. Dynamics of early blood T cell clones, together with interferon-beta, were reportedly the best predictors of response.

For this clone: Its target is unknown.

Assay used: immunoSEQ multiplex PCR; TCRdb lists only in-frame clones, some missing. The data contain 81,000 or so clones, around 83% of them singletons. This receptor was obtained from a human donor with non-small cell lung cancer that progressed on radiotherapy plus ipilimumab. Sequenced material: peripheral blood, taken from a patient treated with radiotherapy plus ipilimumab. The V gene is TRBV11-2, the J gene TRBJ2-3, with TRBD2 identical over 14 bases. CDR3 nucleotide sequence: TGTGCCAGCATCGGGGGGACTAGCGGGAGTGGGACAGATACGCAGTATTTT. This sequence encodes CASIGGTSGSGTDTQYF.